The clone carrying this TCR beta chain was seen a handful of times. Primers: 60 Vbeta forward and 13 Jbeta reverse. Method: immunoSEQ multiplex PCR; TCRdb's copy keeps in-frame clones and lacks some. The data show over 100,000 clones, 55% to 75% seen once. This sample stems from a study of cytomegalovirus exposure and HLA in healthy donors. Deletions cut 4 bases from V and 9 bases from J, with 13 bases between. Germline-derived CDR1 and CDR2 are LNHDA and SQIVND (reference sequence). The CDR3 extends over 14 amino acids. Material: PBMCs. This sequence joins TRBV19 and TRBJ1-6, with no clear D. The source of this sequence is a woman between 65 and 79 years old in good health and CMV-seropositive. The CDR3, as DNA: TGTGCCAGTAGTACGCTTCGGGCGGGTTCACCCCTCCACTTT. Translation: CASSTLRAGSPLHF.